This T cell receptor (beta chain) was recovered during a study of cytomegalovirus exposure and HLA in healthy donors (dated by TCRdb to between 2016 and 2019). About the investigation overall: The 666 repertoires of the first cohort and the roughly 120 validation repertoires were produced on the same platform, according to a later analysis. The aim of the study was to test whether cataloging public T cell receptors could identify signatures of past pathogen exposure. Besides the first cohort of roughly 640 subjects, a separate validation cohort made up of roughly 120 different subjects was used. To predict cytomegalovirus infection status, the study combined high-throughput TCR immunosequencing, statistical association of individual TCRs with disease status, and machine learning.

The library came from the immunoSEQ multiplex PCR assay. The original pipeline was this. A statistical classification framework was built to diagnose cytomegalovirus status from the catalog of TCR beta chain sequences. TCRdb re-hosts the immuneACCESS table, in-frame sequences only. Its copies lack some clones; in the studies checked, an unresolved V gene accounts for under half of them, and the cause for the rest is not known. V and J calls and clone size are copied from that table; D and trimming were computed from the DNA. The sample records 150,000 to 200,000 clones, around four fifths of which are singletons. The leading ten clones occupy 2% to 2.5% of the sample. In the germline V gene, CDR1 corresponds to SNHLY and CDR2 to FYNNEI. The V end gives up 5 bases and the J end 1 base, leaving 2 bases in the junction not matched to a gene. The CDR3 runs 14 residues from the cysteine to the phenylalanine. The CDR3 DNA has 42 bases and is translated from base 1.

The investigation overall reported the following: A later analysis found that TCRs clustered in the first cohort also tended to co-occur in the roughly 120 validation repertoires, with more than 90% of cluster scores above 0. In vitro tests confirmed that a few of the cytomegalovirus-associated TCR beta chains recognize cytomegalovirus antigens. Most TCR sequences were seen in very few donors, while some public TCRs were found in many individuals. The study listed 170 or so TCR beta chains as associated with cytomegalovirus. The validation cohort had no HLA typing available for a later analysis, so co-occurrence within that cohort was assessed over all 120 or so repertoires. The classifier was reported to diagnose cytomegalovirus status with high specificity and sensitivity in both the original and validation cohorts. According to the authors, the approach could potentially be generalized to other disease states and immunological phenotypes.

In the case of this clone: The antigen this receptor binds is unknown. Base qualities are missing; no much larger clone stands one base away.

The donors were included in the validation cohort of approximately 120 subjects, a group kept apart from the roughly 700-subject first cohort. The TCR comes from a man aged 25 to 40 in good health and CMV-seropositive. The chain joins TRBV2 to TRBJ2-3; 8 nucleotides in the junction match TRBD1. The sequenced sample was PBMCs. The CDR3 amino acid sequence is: CASSMDRGTDTQYF. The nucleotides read TGTGCCAGCAGTATGGACAGGGGCACAGATACGCAGTATTTT.